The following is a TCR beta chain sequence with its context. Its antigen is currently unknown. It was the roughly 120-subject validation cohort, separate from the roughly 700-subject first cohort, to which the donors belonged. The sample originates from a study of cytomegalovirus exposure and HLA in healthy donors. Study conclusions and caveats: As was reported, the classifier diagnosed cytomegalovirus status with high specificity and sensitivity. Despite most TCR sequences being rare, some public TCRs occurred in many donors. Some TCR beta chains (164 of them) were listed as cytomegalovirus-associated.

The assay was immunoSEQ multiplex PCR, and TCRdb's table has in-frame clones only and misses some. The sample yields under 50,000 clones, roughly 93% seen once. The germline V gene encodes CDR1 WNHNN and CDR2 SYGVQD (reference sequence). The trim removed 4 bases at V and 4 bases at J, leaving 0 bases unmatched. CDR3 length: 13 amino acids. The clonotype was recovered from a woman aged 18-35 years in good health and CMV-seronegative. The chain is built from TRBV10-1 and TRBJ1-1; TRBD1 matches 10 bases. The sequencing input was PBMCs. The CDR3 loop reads CASSGQGATEAFF. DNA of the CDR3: TGCGCCAGCAGTGGACAGGGGGCCACTGAAGCTTTCTTT.